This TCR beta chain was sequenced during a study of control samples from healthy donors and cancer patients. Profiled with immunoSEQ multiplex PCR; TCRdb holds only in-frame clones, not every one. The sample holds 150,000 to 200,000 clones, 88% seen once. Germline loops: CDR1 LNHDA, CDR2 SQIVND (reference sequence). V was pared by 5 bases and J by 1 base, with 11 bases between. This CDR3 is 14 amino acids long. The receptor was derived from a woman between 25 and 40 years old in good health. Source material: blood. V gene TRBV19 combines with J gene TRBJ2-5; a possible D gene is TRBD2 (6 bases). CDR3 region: CASSVGGSQETQYF. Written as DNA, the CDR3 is TGTGCCAGTAGTGTCGGAGGGTCCCAAGAGACCCAGTACTTC.